What follows are 17 T cell receptor beta chains derived from one specimen sequenced in a study of shared clonotypes between healthy human individuals. Profiling relied on immunoSEQ multiplex PCR, and the TCRdb table lists in-frame clones only, not all of them. Of about 2.4 million clones listed, approximately 94% are singletons. The specimen sequenced was naive CD4+ T cells from PBMCs. Subset given: CD45RA+ positively selected. Every receptor here comes from a man aged 18 to 30 in good health. Some clones in this sample may be carry-over from other donors' samples.

Remarks on this clone: The same CDR3 is also encoded by other DNA sequences in this sample. The chain carries TRBV7-9 and TRBJ1-1, with D uncertain. Trimming removed 1 base from V and 0 bases from J, with 6 bases in between. The CDR3 sequence is 14 residues long. Germline V gives CDR1 SEHNR, CDR2 FQNEAQ (reference sequence). The CDR3 nucleotides are TGTGCCAGCAGCTTAGGGACTGTGAACACTGAAGCTTTCTTT. Protein sequence: CASSLGTVNTEAFF.

The V call is TRBV5-1, the J call TRBJ1-4; tentatively, D is TRBD1 (5 bases). Germline V gene sequence: CDR1 SGHRS, CDR2 YFSETQ. The CDR3 is 14 amino acids. V shed 6 bases and J shed 8 bases, with 17 bases lying between them. In nucleotides, the CDR3 is TGCGCCAGCACCACGGACGGGGGAGGGGAAAAACTGTTTTTT. This sequence encodes CASTTDGGGEKLFF. The variable domain in full, with the rest retrieved from reference TRBV5-1 and TRBJ1-4, is KAGVTQTPRYLIKTRGQQVTLSCSPISGHRSVSWYQQTPGQGLQFLFEYFSETQRNKGNFPGRFSGRQFSNSRSEMNVSTLELGDSALYLCASTTDGGGEKLFFGSGTQLSVL.

This clone showed up just once. The chain couples TRBV7-2 to TRBJ1-1; D may be TRBD1 (5 bases). This CDR3 spans 14 amino acids. CDR1 SGHTA and CDR2 FQGNSA come from the germline V gene. With 0 bases removed from V and 12 bases from J, the gap between germline ends came to 17 bases. The CDR3 DNA is TGTGCCAGCAGCTTAGCGCGGGGGGATCTAGAAACTTTCTTT. Protein: CASSLARGDLETFF.

This chain joins TRBV4-2 and TRBJ1-6; 10 positions agree with TRBD1. V was pared by 1 base and J by 1 base, with 7 bases of the junction left unmatched. Germline values: CDR1 LGHNA, CDR2 YNFKEQ. The CDR3 length is 19 residues. The CDR3 nucleotides are TGTGCCAGCAGCCAAGGTCCGGGACAGGGGTATTCCTATAATTCACCCCTCCACTTT. The encoded protein is CASSQGPGQGYSYNSPLHF.

This clone appeared a few times. The same CDR3 also results from other DNA sequences found in this sample. This chain links TRBV30 with TRBJ1-1; possibly TRBD1 for D (6 bases). Trimming left V 2 bases short and J 8 bases short, with 9 bases between. In germline, CDR1 is GTSNPN, CDR2 SVGIG (reference sequence). This CDR3 comprises 11 residues. Here the CDR3 reads CAWSQDREAFF. In DNA, the CDR3 is TGTGCCTGGAGTCAAGACAGGGAAGCTTTCTTT. The full variable domain, in which reference TRBV30 and TRBJ1-1 provide the parts outside the CDR3, is SQTIHQWPATLVQPVGSPLSLECTVEGTSNPNLYWYRQAAGRGLQLLFYSVGIGQISSEVPQNLSASRPQDRQFILSSKKLLLSDSGFYLCAWSQDREAFFGQGTRLTVV.

Notes on this clone: This sample includes further DNA sequences coding for the same CDR3. J is TRBJ1-1 and V is TRBV9; tentative D call: TRBD1 (6 bases). Germline V gene lookup returns CDR1 SGDLS and CDR2 YYNGEE. V was cut by 2 bases and J by 1 base, with 9 bases left in between. This CDR3 contains 14 residues. This chain's CDR3 is CASSVGGQNTEAFF. In DNA, the CDR3 is TGTGCCAGCAGCGTCGGGGGGCAGAACACTGAAGCTTTCTTT.

This clone is a singleton in its sample. This chain connects TRBV29-1 to TRBJ2-3; tentative D call: TRBD1 (6 bases). The germline CDR1 and CDR2 sequences are SQVTM and ANQGSEA. CDR3 length: 16 amino acids. V was cut by 3 bases and J by 1 base, with 17 bases left in between. CDR3 region: CSVDRISNRGTDTQYF. The CDR3 nucleotides read TGCAGCGTTGATCGCATCAGTAACAGGGGCACAGATACGCAGTATTTT.

This clone is a singleton in its sample. At the DNA level, this CDR3 is encoded by other sequences in the same sample as well. The chain couples TRBV11-2 to TRBJ1-1; unclear D gene. CDR1 is SGHAT and CDR2 is FQNNGV in the germline V gene. The CDR3 consists of 13 residues. The ends were cut back, 2 bases at V and 5 bases at J, with 9 bases in the middle. CDR3 sequence reads: CASSLQRGTEAFF. The CDR3 nucleotides read TGTGCCAGCAGCTTACAAAGAGGGACTGAAGCTTTCTTT.

The rearrangement links TRBV19 to TRBJ1-1, with 10 positions matching TRBD1. V was clipped by 4 bases and J by 5 bases; unmatched bases: 4. The length of the CDR3 is 14 residues. CDR1 is LNHDA and CDR2 is SQIVND in the germline V gene (reference sequence). CDR3 nucleotides: TGTGCCAGTAGTACCGGGACAGGGGCGACTGAAGCTTTCTTT. Translation gives CASSTGTGATEAFF.

In its sample, this clone was seen once. The chain combines TRBV6-5 with TRBJ2-1; D call uncertain. This CDR3 comprises 13 residues. The V and J ends lost 3 bases and 2 bases respectively, with 5 bases between them. CDR1 and CDR2 (germline): MNHEY, SVGAGI. The CDR3, as DNA: TGTGCCAGCAGTTATACAACCTACAATGAGCAGTTCTTC. Translated: CASSYTTYNEQFF.

CDR3 DNA: TGCGCCAGCAGTGGCGCGATCGAGACCCAGTACTTC. Translating gives CASSGAIETQYF. The chain recombines TRBV10-2 with TRBJ2-5; D uncertain. The CDR3 consists of 12 residues. Trimming removed 4 bases at V and 5 bases at J, with 8 bases between. Germline-derived CDR1 and CDR2 are WSHSY and SAAADI.

The chain employs TRBV7-3 and TRBJ2-1; D not certain. From germline, CDR1 is SGHTA and CDR2 FQGTGA. CDR3 size: 15 residues. V lost 0 bases and J lost 9, with 15 bases in between. CDR3 in DNA: TGTGCCAGCAGCTTAACTTTTACGGCGATGAGTGAGCAGTTCTTC. Translating gives CASSLTFTAMSEQFF. Complete variable domain (other parts from reference TRBV7-3 and TRBJ2-1): GAGVSQTPSNKVTEKGKYVELRCDPISGHTALYWYRQSLGQGPEFLIYFQGTGAADDSGLPNDRFFAVRPEGSVSTLKIQRTERGDSAVYLCASSLTFTAMSEQFFGPGTRLTVL.

V and J are TRBV4-3 and TRBJ2-7; D unresolved. Germline V CDR1 and CDR2: LGHNA, YSLEER. V was trimmed by 4 bases and J by 1 base, leaving 11 bases between them. CDR3 size: 14 residues. As DNA, the CDR3 is TGCGCCAGCAGCCGAAGCCGTCGGTCCTACGAGCAGTACTTC. It translates to CASSRSRRSYEQYF.

About this clone itself: Additional DNA sequences in this sample encode the identical CDR3. V gene TRBV18 combines with J gene TRBJ2-2; tentatively, D is TRBD2 (6 bases). Trimming removed 3 bases at V and 4 bases at J, with 9 bases between. Germline V gives CDR1 KGHSH, CDR2 LQKENI. The CDR3 loop spans 14 amino acids. The chain's CDR3 is CASSPGLSTGELFF. CDR3 DNA: TGTGCCAGCTCACCGGGACTGAGCACCGGGGAGCTGTTTTTT.

V gene TRBV7-2 combines with J gene TRBJ2-7; D tentatively reads TRBD1 or TRBD2 (6 bases each). Trimming removed 1 base at V and 4 bases at J, with 11 bases between. This CDR3 comprises 14 residues. Germline CDR1 is SGHTA and CDR2 is FQGNSA. CDR3: CASSLGRGKYEQYF. The CDR3 coding sequence is TGTGCCAGCAGCTTAGGGAGGGGGAAATACGAGCAGTACTTC.

The chain joins TRBV5-1 to TRBJ2-3; D uncertain. V gave up 5 bases and J gave up 1 base, with 8 bases separating them. In germline, CDR1 is SGHRS, CDR2 YFSETQ. CDR3 size: 13 residues. CDR3 in DNA: TGCGCCAGCAGGGAAAGGGGCACAGATACGCAGTATTTT. Its protein product is CASRERGTDTQYF.

In this sample, this clone turned up once. Other DNA variants within this sample encode the same CDR3. This chain joins TRBV7-8 and TRBJ2-5; no definite D call. Germline V gives CDR1 SGHVS, CDR2 FQNEAQ. CDR3 length: 13 amino acids. Trimming shortened V by 4 bases and J by 0 bases, and 6 bases separated the two germline ends. The CDR3 spells CASSSQYQETQYF. CDR3 nucleotide sequence: TGTGCCAGCAGCTCCCAATACCAAGAGACCCAGTACTTC.